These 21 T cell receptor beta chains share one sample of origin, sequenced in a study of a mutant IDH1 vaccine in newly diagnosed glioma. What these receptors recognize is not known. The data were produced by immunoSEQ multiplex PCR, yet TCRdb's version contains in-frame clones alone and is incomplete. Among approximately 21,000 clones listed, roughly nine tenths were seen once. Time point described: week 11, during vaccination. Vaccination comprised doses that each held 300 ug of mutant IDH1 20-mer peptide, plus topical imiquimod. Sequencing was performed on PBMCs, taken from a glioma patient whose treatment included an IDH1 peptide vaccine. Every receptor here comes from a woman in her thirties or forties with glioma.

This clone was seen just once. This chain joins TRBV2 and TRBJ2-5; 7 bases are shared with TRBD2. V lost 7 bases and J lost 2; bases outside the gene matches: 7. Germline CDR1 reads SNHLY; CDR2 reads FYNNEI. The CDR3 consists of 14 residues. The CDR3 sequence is CASNLLAAQETQYF. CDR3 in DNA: TGTGCCAGCAACCTCCTAGCGGCTCAAGAGACCCAGTACTTC. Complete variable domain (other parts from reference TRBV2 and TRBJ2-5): EPEVTQTPSHQVTQMGQEVILRCVPISNHLYFYWYRQILGQKVEFLVSFYNNEISEKSEIFDDQFSVERPDGSNFTLKIRSTKLEDSAMYFCASNLLAAQETQYFGPGTRLLVL.

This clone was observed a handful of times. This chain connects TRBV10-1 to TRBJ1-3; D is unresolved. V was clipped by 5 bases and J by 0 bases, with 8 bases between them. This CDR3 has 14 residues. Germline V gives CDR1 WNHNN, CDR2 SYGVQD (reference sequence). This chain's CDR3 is CASSSGSSGNTIYF. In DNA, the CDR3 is TGCGCCAGCAGTTCGGGGTCCTCTGGAAACACCATATATTTT.

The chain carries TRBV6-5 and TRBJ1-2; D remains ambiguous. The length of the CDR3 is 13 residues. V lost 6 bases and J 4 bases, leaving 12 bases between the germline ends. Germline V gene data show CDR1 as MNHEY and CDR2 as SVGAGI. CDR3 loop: CASSPTPAYGYTF. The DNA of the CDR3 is TGTGCCAGCAGCCCGACACCTGCCTATGGCTACACCTTC.

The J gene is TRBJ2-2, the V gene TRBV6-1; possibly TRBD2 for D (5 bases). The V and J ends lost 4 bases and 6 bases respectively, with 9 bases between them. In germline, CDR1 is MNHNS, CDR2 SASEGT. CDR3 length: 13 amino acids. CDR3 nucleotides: TGTGCCAGCAGTGGAGCGGAGTCCGGGGAGCTGTTTTTT. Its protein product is CASSGAESGELFF.

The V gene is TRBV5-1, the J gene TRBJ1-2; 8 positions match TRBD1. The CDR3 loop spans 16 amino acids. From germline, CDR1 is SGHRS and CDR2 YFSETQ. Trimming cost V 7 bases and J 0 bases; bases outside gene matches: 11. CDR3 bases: TGCGCCAGCGGACCGGGACAGGAAAACCCTAACTATGGCTACACCTTC. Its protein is CASGPGQENPNYGYTF.

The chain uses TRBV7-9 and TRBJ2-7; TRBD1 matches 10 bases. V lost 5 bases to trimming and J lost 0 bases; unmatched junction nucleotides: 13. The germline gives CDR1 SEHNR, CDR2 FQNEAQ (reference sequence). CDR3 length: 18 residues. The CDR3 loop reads CASSRNRDRGFSSYEQYF. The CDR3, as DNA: TGTGCCAGCAGCCGCAACCGGGACAGGGGTTTTAGCTCCTACGAGCAGTACTTC.

The CDR3 region is CASSQPGQSYGYTF. The CDR3 DNA reads as TGCGCCAGCAGCCAACCGGGACAGAGCTATGGCTACACCTTC. The gene calls are TRBV4-1 and TRBJ1-2, with TRBD1 matching over 7 bases. CDR3 length: 14 residues. V gave up 2 bases and J gave up 4 bases; unmatched junction bases: 4. Germline CDR1 MGHRA, CDR2 YSYEKL.

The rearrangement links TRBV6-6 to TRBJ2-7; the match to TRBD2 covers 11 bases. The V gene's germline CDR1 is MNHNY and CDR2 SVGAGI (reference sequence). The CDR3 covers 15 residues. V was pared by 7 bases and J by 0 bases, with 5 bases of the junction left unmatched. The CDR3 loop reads CASKTLAGGSYEQYF. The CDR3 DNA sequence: TGTGCCAGCAAAACCCTAGCGGGAGGCTCCTACGAGCAGTACTTC.

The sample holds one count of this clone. CDR3 coding DNA: TGTGCCACCGACTATAGGGGCTACGAGCAGTACTTC. It yields the protein CATDYRGYEQYF. The V and J genes are TRBV6-1 and TRBJ2-7; D may correspond to TRBD1 or TRBD2 (5 bases each). The CDR3 totals 12 residues. Germline CDR1 is MNHNS and CDR2 is SASEGT. V was clipped by 10 bases and J by 3 bases, with 13 bases between them.

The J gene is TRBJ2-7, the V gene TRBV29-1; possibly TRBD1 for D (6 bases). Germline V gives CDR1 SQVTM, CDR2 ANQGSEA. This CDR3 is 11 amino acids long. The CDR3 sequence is CRGTTGNEQYF. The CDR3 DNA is TGCAGGGGCACCACAGGGAACGAGCAGTACTTC.

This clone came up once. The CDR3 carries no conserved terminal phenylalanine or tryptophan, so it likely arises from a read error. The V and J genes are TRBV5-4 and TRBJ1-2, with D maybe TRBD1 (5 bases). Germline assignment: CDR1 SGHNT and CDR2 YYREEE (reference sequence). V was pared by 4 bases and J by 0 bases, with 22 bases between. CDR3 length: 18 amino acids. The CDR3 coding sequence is TGTGCCAGCAGCAACACCGGGGGTTATGACATTACTAACTATGGCTACACCTCC. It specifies CASSNTGGYDITNYGYTS.

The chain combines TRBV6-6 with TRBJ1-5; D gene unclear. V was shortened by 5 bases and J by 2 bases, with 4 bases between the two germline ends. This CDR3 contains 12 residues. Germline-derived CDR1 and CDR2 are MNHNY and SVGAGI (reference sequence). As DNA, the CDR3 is TGTGCCAGCAGTAAAGGCAATCAGCCCCAGCATTTT. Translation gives CASSKGNQPQHF.

In DNA, the CDR3 is TGCGCCAGCAGCCAAGGGTTTCTTAGGGCCTCTGGAAACACCATATATTTT. Encoded protein: CASSQGFLRASGNTIYF. The J gene is TRBJ1-3, the V gene TRBV4-1, with unresolved D. Between the trimmed V and J ends, which lost 1 base and 0 bases, there was a span of 13 bases. In germline, CDR1 is MGHRA, CDR2 YSYEKL. CDR3 length: 17 residues.

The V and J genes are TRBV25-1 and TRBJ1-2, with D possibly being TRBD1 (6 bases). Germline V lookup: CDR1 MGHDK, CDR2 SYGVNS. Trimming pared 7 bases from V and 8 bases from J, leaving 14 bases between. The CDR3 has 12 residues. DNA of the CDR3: TGTGCCAGCACCGGGACACTGTGGGGCTACACCTTC. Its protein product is CASTGTLWGYTF.

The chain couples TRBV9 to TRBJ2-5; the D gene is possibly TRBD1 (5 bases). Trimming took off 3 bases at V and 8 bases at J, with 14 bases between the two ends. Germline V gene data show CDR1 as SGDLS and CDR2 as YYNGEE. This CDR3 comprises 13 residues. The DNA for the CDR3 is TGTGCCAGCAGCGCCAGAATGCAGGGTACCCAGTACTTC. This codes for CASSARMQGTQYF. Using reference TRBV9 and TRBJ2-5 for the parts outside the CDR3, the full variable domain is DSGVTQTPKHLITATGQRVTLRCSPRSGDLSVYWYQQSLDQGLQFLIQYYNGEERAKGNILERFSAQQFPDLHSELNLSSLELGDSALYFCASSARMQGTQYFGPGTRLLVL.

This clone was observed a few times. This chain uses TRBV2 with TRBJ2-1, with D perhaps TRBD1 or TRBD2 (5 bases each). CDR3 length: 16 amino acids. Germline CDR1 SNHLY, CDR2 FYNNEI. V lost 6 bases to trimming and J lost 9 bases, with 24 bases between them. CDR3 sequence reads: CASSPKGRQLFVEQFF. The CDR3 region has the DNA TGTGCCAGCAGCCCCAAGGGACGGCAATTGTTTGTTGAGCAGTTCTTC.

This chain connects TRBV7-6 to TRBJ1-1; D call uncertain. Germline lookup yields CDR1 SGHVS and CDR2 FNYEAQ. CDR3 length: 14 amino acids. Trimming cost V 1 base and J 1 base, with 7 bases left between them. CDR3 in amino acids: CASSLGRKNTEAFF. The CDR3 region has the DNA TGTGCCAGCAGCTTAGGACGGAAGAACACTGAAGCTTTCTTT. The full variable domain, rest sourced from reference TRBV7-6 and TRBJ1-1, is GAGVSQSPRYKVTKRGQDVALRCDPISGHVSLYWYRQALGQGPEFLTYFNYEAQQDKSGLPNDRFSAERPEGSISTLTIQRTEQRDSAMYRCASSLGRKNTEAFFGQGTRLTVV.

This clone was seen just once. CDR3 loop: CASSANSFYEQYF. CDR3 in DNA: TGTGCCAGCAGTGCGAATAGCTTCTACGAGCAGTACTTC. The chain employs TRBV2 and TRBJ2-7; D is unresolved. Trimming took off 4 bases at V and 3 bases at J, with 10 bases between the two ends. The CDR3 has 13 residues. Germline CDR1 and CDR2: SNHLY and FYNNEI. The variable domain in full, with the rest retrieved from reference TRBV2 and TRBJ2-7, is EPEVTQTPSHQVTQMGQEVILRCVPISNHLYFYWYRQILGQKVEFLVSFYNNEISEKSEIFDDQFSVERPDGSNFTLKIRSTKLEDSAMYFCASSANSFYEQYFGPGTRLTVT.

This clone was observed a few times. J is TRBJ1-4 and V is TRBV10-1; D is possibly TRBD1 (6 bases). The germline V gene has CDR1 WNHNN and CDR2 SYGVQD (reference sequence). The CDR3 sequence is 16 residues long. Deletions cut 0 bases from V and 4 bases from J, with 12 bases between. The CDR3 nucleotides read TGCGCCAGCAGTGAGTCAAGCAGGGGATTTAATGAAAAACTGTTTTTT. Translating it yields CASSESSRGFNEKLFF.

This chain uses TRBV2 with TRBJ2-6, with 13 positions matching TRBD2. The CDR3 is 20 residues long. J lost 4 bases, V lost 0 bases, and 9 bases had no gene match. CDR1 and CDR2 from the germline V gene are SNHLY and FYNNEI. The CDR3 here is CASSEAPRLAGGSGANVLTF. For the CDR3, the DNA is TGTGCCAGCAGTGAAGCCCCCCGACTAGCGGGGGGATCCGGGGCCAACGTCCTGACTTTC.

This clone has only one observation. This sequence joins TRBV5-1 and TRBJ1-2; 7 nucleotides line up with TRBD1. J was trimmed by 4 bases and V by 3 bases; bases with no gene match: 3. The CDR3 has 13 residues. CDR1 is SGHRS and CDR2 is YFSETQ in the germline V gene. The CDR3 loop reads CASSSGQTYGYTF. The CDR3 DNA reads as TGCGCCAGCAGCTCGGGACAGACCTATGGCTACACCTTC.